The rows below give T cell receptor beta chains drawn from one sample of a study of shared clonotypes between healthy human individuals. Here immunoSEQ multiplex PCR was the method, and the copy in TCRdb shows in-frame clones only, minus some. The table records some 1.5 million clones, 98% of them present only once. Sample: naive CD4+ T cells sorted from blood. These receptors were collected from a man younger than 45 in good health. The CDR3 runs from the conserved cysteine through the conserved F or W. The order of the fields is J gene, V gene, CDR3 protein.

TRBJ1-4,TRBV5-1,CASSLTTFNEKLFF
TRBJ2-1,TRBV5-6,CASSFRRVAYNEQFF
TRBJ2-2,TRBV9,CASSVVADGTGELFF
TRBJ2-1,TRBV20-1,CSAVGREQFF
TRBJ1-4,TRBV5-1,CASSQTATNEKLFF
TRBJ2-7,TRBV7-6,CASSVAGTQGEQYF
TRBJ2-3,TRBV7-3,CASSNRTLAPDTQYF
TRBJ1-1,TRBV7-9,CASSLRWNTEAFF
TRBJ2-7,TRBV6-1,CASSSSGTTYEQYF
TRBJ2-2,TRBV25-1,CASSARPGWTTGELFF
TRBJ2-7,TRBV18,CASSPPGGSFYEQYF
TRBJ2-7,TRBV5-1,CASAIVYEQYF
TRBJ2-5,TRBV2,CASSEGTRTYF
TRBJ1-5,TRBV10-3,CAISESLQPQHF
TRBJ2-5,TRBV29-1,CSVMGRVETQYF
TRBJ2-7,TRBV10-2,CASRGQGAGEQYF
TRBJ2-3,TRBV6-6,CASTHRIGGGTDTQYF
TRBJ2-7,TRBV28,CASSSSGTGGYEQYF
TRBJ2-3,TRBV2,CASRGAPAVLDTQYF
TRBJ1-2,TRBV2,CASSLGSTGDGYTF
TRBJ2-5,TRBV9,CASSVDEGTETQYF
TRBJ2-7,TRBV18,CASSPGTGSYEQYF
TRBJ1-1,TRBV5-1,CASSLGYRAGGNTEAFF
TRBJ1-1,TRBV6-5,CASSYAGGLMNTEAFF
TRBJ1-1,TRBV15,CATSRAWEAFF